A single sample gave rise to the 10 T cell receptor beta chains below, sequenced in a study of ipilimumab plus nivolumab after autologous stem cell transplantation. Data came from immunoSEQ multiplex PCR; TCRdb stores just in-frame clones and leaves some out. The sample carries approximately 18,000 clones, about four fifths recorded once. Specimen: PBMCs, collected in a trial of ipilimumab plus nivolumab as post-transplant consolidation. Source of these receptors: a male donor with diffuse large B-cell lymphoma.

This clone was picked up a small number of times. This rearrangement joins TRBV29-1 to TRBJ1-2, with 10 positions matching TRBD1. Unmatched junction bases numbered 2, after V lost 7 bases and J lost 6 bases. CDR3 length: 11 amino acids. Germline values: CDR1 SQVTM, CDR2 ANQGSEA. The DNA for the CDR3 is TGCAGCGGGGGACAGGGGAATGGCTACACCTTC. It encodes CSGGQGNGYTF.

The genes are TRBV4-1 and TRBJ1-4; weak D call: TRBD1 (5 bases). V was pared by 3 bases and J by 5 bases, with 10 bases between. This CDR3 region has 14 residues. From germline, CDR1 is MGHRA and CDR2 YSYEKL. The CDR3 is CASSQGEANEKLFF. The DNA for the CDR3 is TGCGCCAGCAGCCAGGGGGAAGCGAATGAAAAACTGTTTTTT.

This clone was counted between two and nine times. This chain uses TRBV20-1 with TRBJ2-3; D gene unclear. V dropped 3 bases and J dropped 4 bases, with 5 bases sitting between them. The CDR3 loop spans 11 amino acids. Germline V gene sequence: CDR1 DFQATT, CDR2 SNEGSKA (reference sequence). The DNA of the CDR3 is TGCAGTGCTAGTGGGGCAGATACGCAGTATTTT. Protein sequence: CSASGADTQYF.

CDR3: CASSTRTGDYSSYEQYF. The CDR3 region has the DNA TGTGCCAGCAGCACGCGGACAGGGGATTACAGCTCCTACGAGCAGTACTTC. This chain links TRBV21-1 with TRBJ2-7; the tabulated D call, TRBD1, remains unverified against the DNA. TRBV21-1 is labeled a pseudogene. The CDR3 is made up of 17 amino acids.

The chain recombines TRBV11-2 with TRBJ2-3; 10 bases fit TRBD2. Germline loops: CDR1 SGHAT, CDR2 FQNNGV. The CDR3 is 16 amino acids. Trimming cost V 3 bases and J 8 bases; bases outside gene matches: 11. CDR3 nucleotide sequence: TGTGCCAGCAGCTTTACAGCGGGGGGGGCTAGGGTTACGCAGTATTTT. As protein: CASSFTAGGARVTQYF.

This rearrangement joins TRBV5-1 to TRBJ1-1, with 7 bases fitting TRBD1. Germline V CDR1 and CDR2: SGHRS, YFSETQ. CDR3 size: 14 residues. J lost 5 bases, V lost 4 bases, and 8 bases had no gene match. In nucleotides, the CDR3 is TGCGCCAGCAGCGGGAGACAGGGAAGGACTGAAGCTTTCTTT. Its translation is CASSGRQGRTEAFF.

Only a few counts were recorded for this clone. The chain is built from TRBV15 and TRBJ1-1; the D is unclear. The V and J ends lost 2 bases and 1 base respectively, with 8 bases between them. The CDR3 consists of 14 residues. Germline CDR1 reads LNHNV; CDR2 reads YYDKDF (reference sequence). The CDR3 nucleotides are TGTGCCACCAGCAGACCCGGCCGGAACACTGAAGCTTTCTTT. Protein sequence: CATSRPGRNTEAFF. Full variable domain (missing parts from reference TRBV15 and TRBJ1-1): DAMVIQNPRYQVTQFGKPVTLSCSQTLNHNVMYWYQQKSSQAPKLLFHYYDKDFNNEADTPDNFQSRRPNTSFCFLDIRSPGLGDTAMYLCATSRPGRNTEAFFGQGTRLTVV.

This chain connects TRBV18 to TRBJ2-7; D may be TRBD2 (6 bases). V was clipped by 3 bases and J by 3 bases, with 21 bases between them. CDR3 length equals 17 residues. Germline lookup yields CDR1 KGHSH and CDR2 LQKENI. The CDR3 loop is CASSPQPTYWGVYEQYF. The CDR3 nucleotides read TGTGCCAGCTCACCCCAGCCAACTTATTGGGGGGTCTACGAGCAGTACTTC.

The J gene is TRBJ1-1, the V gene TRBV4-1, with TRBD1 identical over 7 bases. CDR1 MGHRA and CDR2 YSYEKL come from the germline V gene. Losses at the gene ends were 1 base for V and 10 bases for J; bases not matched to a gene: 18. The CDR3 is made up of 17 amino acids. CDR3 coding DNA: TGCGCCAGCAGCCAAGGCGGGCCGACAGGGAGACTCCCCCCAGCTTTCTTT. Its protein product is CASSQGGPTGRLPPAFF.

This sequence joins TRBV25-1 and TRBJ2-1; 11 bases match TRBD1. The CDR3 covers 14 residues. Germline loops: CDR1 MGHDK, CDR2 SYGVNS. The J segment lost 5 bases and the V segment lost 8 bases, leaving 5 bases of the junction unmatched. DNA of the CDR3: TGTGCCAGCGGCGGACAGGGGGCCCACAATGAGCAGTTCTTC. It codes for CASGGQGAHNEQFF.